The present T cell receptor (beta chain) was sequenced within a study of graft-versus-host responses after intestinal transplantation. The length of the CDR3 is 13 residues. V lost 4 bases and J 8 bases, leaving 14 bases between the germline ends. Germline V gene data show CDR1 as MGHRA and CDR2 as YSYEKL. Profiling relied on immunoSEQ multiplex PCR, and the TCRdb table lists in-frame clones only, not all of them. The table has under 100,000 clones, around 92% seen once. The table lists this clone with a count of one. The antigen is not known. Source: unstimulated CD8+ T cells sorted from spleen or lymph node cells, taken before transplant. The rearrangement uses TRBV4-1 and TRBJ1-2; perhaps TRBD1 as D (5 bases). This clonotype was obtained from a human donor who was the organ donor for an intestinal transplant. CDR3 in amino acids: CASSPLGVGGYTF. CDR3 in DNA: TGCGCCAGCAGCCCTTTAGGGGTGGGGGGCTACACCTTC.